This T cell receptor beta chain originates from a study of T-cell memory formation after mild COVID-19. Findings of the study overall: Certain responding clones were present in pre-infection memory, suggesting participation of cross-reactive memory. Mainly in CM and EM were contracting CD4+ clones; CD8+ were in EMRA. Clones contracting across day 15 to 85 had a balanced CD4/CD8 profile; later expanding clones leaned CD4+.

In the case of this clonotype: Antigen specificity is unknown.

The CDR3 is made up of 13 amino acids. J was trimmed by 5 bases and V by 6 bases; bases with no gene match: 5. Germline-derived CDR1 and CDR2 are MGHRA and YSYEKL. The authors produced TCR alpha and TCR beta cDNA libraries with sample barcodes and UMIs by 5'RACE using constant-segment primers. TCRdb used MiXCR to reprocess the 5' RACE reads, holding one entry per CDR3 protein. The data contain fewer than 450,000 distinct CDR3 sequences, 20% to 30% of them seen just once; the ten biggest clones take up roughly 9.7%. The sequencing sample was made of PBMCs or a T cell subset sorted from them (not recorded which). The chain joins TRBV4-1 to TRBJ1-1; 8 bases match TRBD1. The TCR originated in an adult woman who had mild COVID-19 (a few samples of this study predate the infection). Cell type and time point are not known. CDR3 sequence reads: CASRPTGGTEAFF. The CDR3 DNA reads as TGCGCCAGCAGACCCACAGGGGGGACTGAAGCTTTCTTT.